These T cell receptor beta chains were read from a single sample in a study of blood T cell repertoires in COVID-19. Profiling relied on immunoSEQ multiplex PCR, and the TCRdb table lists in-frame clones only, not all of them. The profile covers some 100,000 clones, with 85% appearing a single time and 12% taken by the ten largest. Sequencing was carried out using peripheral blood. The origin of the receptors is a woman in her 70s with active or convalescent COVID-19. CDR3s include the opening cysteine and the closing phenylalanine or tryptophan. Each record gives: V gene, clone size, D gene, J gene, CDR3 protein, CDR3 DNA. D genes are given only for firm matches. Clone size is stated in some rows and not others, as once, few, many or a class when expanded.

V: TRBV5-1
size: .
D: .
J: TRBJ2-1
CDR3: CASSLDSGPYNEQFF
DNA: TGCGCCAGCAGCTTGGATTCAGGCCCCTACAATGAGCAGTTCTTC

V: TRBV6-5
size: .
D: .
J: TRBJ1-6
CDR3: CASSPGPGNSPLHF
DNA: TGTGCCAGCAGTCCAGGGCCGGGTAATTCACCCCTCCACTTT

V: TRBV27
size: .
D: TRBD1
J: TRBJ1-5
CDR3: CASSPMDRGAGQPQHF
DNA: TGTGCCAGCAGTCCGATGGACAGGGGGGCCGGTCAGCCCCAGCATTTT

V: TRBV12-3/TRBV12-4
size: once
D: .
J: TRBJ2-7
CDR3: CASSLGQYYEQYF
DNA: TGTGCCAGCAGTTTAGGGCAGTACTACGAGCAGTACTTC

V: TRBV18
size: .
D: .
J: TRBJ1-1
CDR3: CASSPQGGENTEAFF
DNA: TGTGCCAGCTCACCACAGGGGGGGGAGAACACTGAAGCTTTCTTT

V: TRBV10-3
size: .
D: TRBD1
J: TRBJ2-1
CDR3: CAINPGTVSNEQFF
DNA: TGTGCCATCAATCCCGGGACAGTGAGCAATGAGCAGTTCTTC

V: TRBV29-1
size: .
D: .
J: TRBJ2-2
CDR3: CSVDTGNTGELFF
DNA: TGCAGCGTTGATACAGGGAACACCGGGGAGCTGTTTTTT

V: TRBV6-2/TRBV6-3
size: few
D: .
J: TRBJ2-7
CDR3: CASSYSGGEQYF
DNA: TGTGCCAGCAGTTACTCAGGGGGCGAGCAGTACTTC

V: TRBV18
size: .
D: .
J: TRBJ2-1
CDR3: CASSPQGYEQFF
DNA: TGTGCCAGCTCACCTCAGGGGTATGAGCAGTTCTTC

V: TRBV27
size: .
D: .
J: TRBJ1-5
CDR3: CASSSYNSNQPQHF
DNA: TGTGCCAGCAGTTCCTATAATAGCAATCAGCCCCAGCATTTT

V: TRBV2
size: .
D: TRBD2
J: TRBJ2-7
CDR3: CASIYSGASYEQYF
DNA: TGTGCCAGCATTTATAGCGGGGCGTCCTACGAGCAGTACTTC

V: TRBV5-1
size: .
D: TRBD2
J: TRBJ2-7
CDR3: CASSLTSGTYEQYF
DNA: TGCGCCAGCAGCTTGACTAGCGGTACCTACGAGCAGTACTTC

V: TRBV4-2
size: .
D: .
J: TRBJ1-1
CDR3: CASSHPGWEAFF
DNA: TGTGCCAGCAGCCACCCGGGGTGGGAAGCTTTCTTT

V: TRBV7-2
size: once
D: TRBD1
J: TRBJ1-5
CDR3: CASSLYTGDQPQHF
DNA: TGTGCCAGCAGCTTGTACACAGGGGATCAGCCCCAGCATTTT

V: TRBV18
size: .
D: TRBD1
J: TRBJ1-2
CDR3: CASSPRGQLNYGYTF
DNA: TGTGCCAGCTCACCTCGGGGACAGTTGAACTATGGCTACACCTTC

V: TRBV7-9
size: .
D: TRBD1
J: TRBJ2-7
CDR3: CASSLGTGSRFYEQYF
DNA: TGTGCCAGCAGCTTAGGGACAGGGAGTAGGTTTTACGAGCAGTACTTC

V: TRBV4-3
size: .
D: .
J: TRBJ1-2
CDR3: CASSVGGSNGGYTF
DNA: TGCGCCAGCAGCGTGGGGGGTTCTAATGGGGGCTACACCTTC

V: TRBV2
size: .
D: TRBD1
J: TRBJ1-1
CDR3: CASSGTGGTEAFF
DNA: TGTGCCAGCTCCGGGACAGGGGGTACTGAAGCTTTCTTT

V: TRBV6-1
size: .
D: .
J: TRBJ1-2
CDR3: CASSDWGGGGYTF
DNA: TGTGCCAGCAGTGATTGGGGAGGGGGTGGCTACACCTTC

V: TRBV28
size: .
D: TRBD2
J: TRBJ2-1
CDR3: CAAGGYNEQFF
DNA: TGTGCCGCGGGGGGCTACAATGAGCAGTTCTTC

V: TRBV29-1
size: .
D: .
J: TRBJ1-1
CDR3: CSVEGRQNTEAFF
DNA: TGCAGCGTTGAGGGTCGACAGAACACTGAAGCTTTCTTT

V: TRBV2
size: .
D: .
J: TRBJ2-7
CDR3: CASEYSGNREQYF
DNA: TGTGCCAGTGAGTACTCAGGGAACCGCGAGCAGTACTTC

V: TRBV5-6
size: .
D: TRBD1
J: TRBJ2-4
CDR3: CASSLAGTANIQYF
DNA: TGTGCCAGCAGCTTGGCGGGGACAGCAAACATTCAGTACTTC

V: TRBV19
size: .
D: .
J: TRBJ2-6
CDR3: CASSMEQGRSSGANVLTF
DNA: TGTGCCAGTAGTATGGAACAGGGCCGAAGCTCTGGGGCCAACGTCCTGACTTTC

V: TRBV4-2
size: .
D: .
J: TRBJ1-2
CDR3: CASSRYSRDTNYGYTF
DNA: TGTGCCAGCAGCCGATACTCAAGGGACACCAACTATGGCTACACCTTC

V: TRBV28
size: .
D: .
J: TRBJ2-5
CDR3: CASSLTLTQETQYF
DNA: TGTGCCAGCAGTCTAACTCTTACCCAAGAGACCCAGTACTTC

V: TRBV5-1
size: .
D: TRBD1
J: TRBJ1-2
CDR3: CASSLGGTENYGYTF
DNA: TGCGCCAGCAGCTTGGGGGGGACAGAAAACTATGGCTACACCTTC

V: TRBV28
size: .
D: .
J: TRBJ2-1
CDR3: CASSPSGRTGGNEQFF
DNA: TGTGCCAGCAGCCCATCGGGCCGCACCGGGGGCAATGAGCAGTTCTTC

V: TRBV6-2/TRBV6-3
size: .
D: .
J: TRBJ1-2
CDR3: CASSFIEGNYGYTF
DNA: TGTGCCAGCAGTTTCATTGAGGGTAACTATGGCTACACCTTC

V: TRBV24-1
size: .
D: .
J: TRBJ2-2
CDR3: CATSDRNTGELFF
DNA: TGTGCCACCAGTGACAGGAACACCGGGGAGCTGTTTTTT

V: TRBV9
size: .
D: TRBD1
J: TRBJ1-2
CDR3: CASSPIPDRADYGYTF
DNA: TGTGCCAGCAGCCCGATCCCCGACAGGGCGGACTATGGCTACACCTTC

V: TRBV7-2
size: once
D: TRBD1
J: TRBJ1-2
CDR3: CASSPGTGRIYYGYTF
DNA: TGTGCCAGCAGCCCTGGGACAGGGAGGATATACTATGGCTACACCTTC

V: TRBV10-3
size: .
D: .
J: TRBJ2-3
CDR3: CAIAAGVEDTQYF
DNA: TGTGCCATCGCCGCAGGGGTTGAAGATACGCAGTATTTT

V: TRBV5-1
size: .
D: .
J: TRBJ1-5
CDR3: CASSLGQARNQPQHF
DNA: TGCGCCAGCAGCTTGGGACAGGCCCGCAATCAGCCCCAGCATTTT

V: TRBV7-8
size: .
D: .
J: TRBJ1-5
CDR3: CASSSRQINQPQHF
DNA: TGTGCCAGCAGCTCTAGACAGATTAATCAGCCCCAGCATTTT

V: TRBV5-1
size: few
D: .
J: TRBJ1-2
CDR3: CASSLGSVVGYGYTF
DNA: TGCGCCAGCAGCTTGGGGAGTGTGGTTGGCTATGGCTACACCTTC

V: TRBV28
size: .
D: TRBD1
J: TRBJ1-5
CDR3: CASSFRQGLRNQPQHF
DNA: TGTGCCAGCAGTTTCAGACAGGGTTTGAGGAATCAGCCCCAGCATTTT

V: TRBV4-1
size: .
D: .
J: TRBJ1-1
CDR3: CASSPPGLTEAFF
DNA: TGCGCCAGCAGCCCACCAGGCCTCACTGAAGCTTTCTTT

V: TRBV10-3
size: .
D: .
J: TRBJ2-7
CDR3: CAISVSGVLYF
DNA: TGTGCCATCAGTGTTTCGGGGGTATTATACTTC

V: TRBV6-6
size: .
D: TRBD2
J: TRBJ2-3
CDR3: CASRRQLAGVPNTQYF
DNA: TGTGCCAGCAGACGACAACTAGCGGGGGTGCCAAATACGCAGTATTTT

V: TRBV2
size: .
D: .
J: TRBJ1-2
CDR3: CASSPGVGVNYGYTF
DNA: TGTGCCAGCAGCCCAGGGGTTGGGGTTAACTATGGCTACACCTTC

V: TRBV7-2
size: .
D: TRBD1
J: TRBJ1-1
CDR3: CASSIQGANTEAFF
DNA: TGTGCCAGCAGCATACAGGGGGCGAACACTGAAGCTTTCTTT

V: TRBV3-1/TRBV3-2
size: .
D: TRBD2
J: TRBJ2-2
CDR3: CASSQWFGSGAATGELFF
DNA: TGTGCCAGCAGCCAATGGTTCGGAAGCGGGGCTGCCACCGGGGAGCTGTTTTTT

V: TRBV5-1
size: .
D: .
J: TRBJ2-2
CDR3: CASSWGVATNTGELFF
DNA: TGCGCCAGCAGCTGGGGTGTAGCGACGAACACCGGGGAGCTGTTTTTT

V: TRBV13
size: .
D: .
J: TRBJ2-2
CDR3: CASRSRGDTGELFF
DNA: TGTGCCAGCAGGTCCAGGGGAGACACCGGGGAGCTGTTTTTT

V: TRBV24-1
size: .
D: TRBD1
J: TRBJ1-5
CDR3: CATSASSPGQGGQPQHF
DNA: TGTGCCACCAGTGCCTCGAGTCCGGGACAGGGAGGTCAGCCCCAGCATTTT

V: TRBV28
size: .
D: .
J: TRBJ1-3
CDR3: CASSFGGLQNTIYF
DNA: TGTGCCAGCAGTTTCGGGGGGTTGCAAAACACCATATATTTT

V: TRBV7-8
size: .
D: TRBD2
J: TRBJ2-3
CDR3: CASSLGLAASTDTQYF
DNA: TGTGCCAGCAGCTTAGGTCTAGCGGCTAGCACAGATACGCAGTATTTT

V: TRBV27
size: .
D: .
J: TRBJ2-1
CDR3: CASGRGDSYNEQFF
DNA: TGTGCCAGCGGCAGGGGAGACTCCTACAATGAGCAGTTCTTC

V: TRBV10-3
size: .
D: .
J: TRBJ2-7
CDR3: CAISPSGPYEQYF
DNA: TGTGCCATCAGTCCTTCTGGGCCATACGAGCAGTACTTC

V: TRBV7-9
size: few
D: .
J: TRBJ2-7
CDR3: CASSLGPGYEQYF
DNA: TGTGCCAGCAGCTTAGGGCCTGGTTACGAGCAGTACTTC

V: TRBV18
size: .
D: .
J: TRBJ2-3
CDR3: CASSPPPVTDTQYF
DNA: TGTGCCAGCTCACCACCTCCGGTCACAGATACGCAGTATTTT

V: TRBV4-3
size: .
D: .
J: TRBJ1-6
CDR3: CASSLTEGDSPLHF
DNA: TGCGCCAGCAGCCTGACTGAGGGGGATTCACCCCTCCACTTT

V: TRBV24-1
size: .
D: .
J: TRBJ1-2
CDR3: CATSDGGQLLGSGYTF
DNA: TGTGCCACCAGTGATGGAGGTCAGTTGCTAGGGAGTGGCTACACCTTC

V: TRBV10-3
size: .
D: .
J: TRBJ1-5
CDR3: CAISQAINQPQHF
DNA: TGTGCCATCAGCCAGGCCATTAATCAGCCCCAGCATTTT

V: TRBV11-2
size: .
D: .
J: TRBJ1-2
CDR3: CASSPGIPRGYTF
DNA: TGTGCCAGCAGCCCCGGGATTCCTCGGGGCTACACCTTC

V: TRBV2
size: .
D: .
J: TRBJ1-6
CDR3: CASSVRGVDSPLHF
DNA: TGTGCCAGCAGTGTTCGGGGGGTCGATTCACCCCTCCACTTT

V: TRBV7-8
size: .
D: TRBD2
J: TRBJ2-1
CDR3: CASSLARTSGGVINEQFF
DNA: TGTGCCAGCAGCTTAGCCCGGACTAGCGGGGGGGTTATAAATGAGCAGTTCTTC

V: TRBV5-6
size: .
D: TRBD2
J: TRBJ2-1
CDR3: CASSPTTSGGSSNNEQFF
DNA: TGTGCCAGCAGTCCAACAACTAGCGGGGGGTCCTCTAATAATGAGCAGTTCTTC